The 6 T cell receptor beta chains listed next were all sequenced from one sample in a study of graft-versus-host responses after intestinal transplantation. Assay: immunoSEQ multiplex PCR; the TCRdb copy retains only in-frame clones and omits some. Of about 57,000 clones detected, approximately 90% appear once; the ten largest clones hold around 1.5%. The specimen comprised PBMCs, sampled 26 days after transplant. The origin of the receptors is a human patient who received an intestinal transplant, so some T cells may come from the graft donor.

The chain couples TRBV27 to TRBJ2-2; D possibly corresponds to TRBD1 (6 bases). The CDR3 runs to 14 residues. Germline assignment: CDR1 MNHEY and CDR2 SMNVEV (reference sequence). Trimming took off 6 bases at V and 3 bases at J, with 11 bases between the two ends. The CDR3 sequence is CASRTGWDTGELFF. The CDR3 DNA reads TGTGCCAGCAGAACAGGGTGGGACACCGGGGAGCTGTTTTTT.

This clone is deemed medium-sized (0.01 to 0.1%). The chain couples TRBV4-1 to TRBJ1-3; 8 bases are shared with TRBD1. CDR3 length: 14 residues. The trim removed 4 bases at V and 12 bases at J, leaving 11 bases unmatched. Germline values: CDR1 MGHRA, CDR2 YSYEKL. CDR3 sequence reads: CASSLGRGQGFIYF. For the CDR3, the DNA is TGCGCCAGCAGCCTCGGGCGCGGACAGGGCTTCATATATTTT.

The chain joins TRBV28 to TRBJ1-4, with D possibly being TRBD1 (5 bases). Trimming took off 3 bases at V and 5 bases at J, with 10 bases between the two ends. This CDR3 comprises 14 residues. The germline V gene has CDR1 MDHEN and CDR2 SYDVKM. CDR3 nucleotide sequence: TGTGCCAGCAGTTTTCAGGGTCAAAATGAAAAACTGTTTTTT. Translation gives CASSFQGQNEKLFF.

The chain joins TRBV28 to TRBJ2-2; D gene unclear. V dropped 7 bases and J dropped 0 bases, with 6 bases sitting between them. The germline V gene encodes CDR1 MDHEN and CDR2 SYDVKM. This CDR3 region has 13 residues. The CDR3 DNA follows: TGTGCCAGCACACACCCGAACACCGGGGAGCTGTTTTTT. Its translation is CASTHPNTGELFF.

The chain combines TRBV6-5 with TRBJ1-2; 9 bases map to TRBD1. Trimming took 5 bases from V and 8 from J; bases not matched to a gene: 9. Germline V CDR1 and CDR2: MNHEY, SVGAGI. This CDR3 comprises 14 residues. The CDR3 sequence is CASSETGQGGGYTF. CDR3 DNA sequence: TGTGCCAGCAGTGAAACGGGACAGGGCGGGGGCTACACCTTC.

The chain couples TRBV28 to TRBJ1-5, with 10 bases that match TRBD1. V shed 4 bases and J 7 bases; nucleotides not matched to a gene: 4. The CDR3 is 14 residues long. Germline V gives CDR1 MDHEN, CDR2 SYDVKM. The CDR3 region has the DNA TGTGCCAGCAGTTCCCGACAGGGGGCCCAGCCCCAGCATTTT. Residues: CASSSRQGAQPQHF.